Each of the 5 T cell receptor beta chains below was sequenced from the same sample in a study of chemoradiotherapy in HPV16-positive cancers. Using immunoSEQ multiplex PCR, the repertoire was profiled, and TCRdb retains in-frame clones only, with some absent. The repertoire includes approximately 32,000 clones, 80% to 90% of them detected once, and 3.1% sits in the top ten. The specimen comprised blood, sampled from a patient who underwent chemoradiotherapy. These receptors were taken from a human donor with HPV-associated anogenital cancer.

The gene calls are TRBV6-5 and TRBJ2-1, with D perhaps being TRBD1 or TRBD2 (5 bases each). Trimming left V 0 bases short and J 9 bases short, with 15 bases between. Germline CDR1 MNHEY, CDR2 SVGAGI. This CDR3 contains 15 residues. CDR3 DNA sequence: TGTGCCAGCAGTTACTCGTTTACAGGTGGGAGTGAGCAGTTCTTC. Its translation is CASSYSFTGGSEQFF.

This sequence joins TRBV7-2 and TRBJ2-1, with 11 bases aligning to TRBD2. Germline values: CDR1 SGHTA, CDR2 FQGNSA. V was clipped by 5 bases and J by 9 bases; unmatched bases: 9. The CDR3 runs to 15 residues. CDR3: CASSPVAGGPVEQFF. CDR3 nucleotide sequence: TGTGCCAGCAGCCCCGTAGCGGGGGGGCCGGTTGAGCAGTTCTTC.

The gene calls are TRBV4-2 and TRBJ1-2; no definite D call. Germline V lookup: CDR1 LGHNA, CDR2 YNFKEQ. V lost 0 bases and J 1 base, leaving 18 bases between the germline ends. This CDR3 has 18 residues. The CDR3 reads CASSQDSGDHDLNYGYTF. CDR3 sequence (DNA): TGTGCCAGCAGCCAAGATTCAGGCGATCACGACCTTAACTATGGCTACACCTTC.

CDR3 sequence (DNA): TGTGCCAGCAGTTACTCGGACAGGGGAGGCTATGGCTACACCTTC. This translates into CASSYSDRGGYGYTF. The V and J genes are TRBV6-5 and TRBJ1-2; TRBD1 agrees at 9 bases. This CDR3 is 15 amino acids long. Germline CDR1 MNHEY, CDR2 SVGAGI. With V trimmed by 0 bases and J by 4 bases, 3 bases remained unmatched.

The chain uses TRBV7-2 and TRBJ2-3; D is perhaps TRBD1 or TRBD2 (6 bases each). The CDR3 totals 15 residues. The germline V gene encodes CDR1 SGHTA and CDR2 FQGNSA. V was trimmed by 7 bases and J by 2 bases, leaving 16 bases between them. CDR3 in DNA: TGTGCCAGCACCAGAGGGGGGCCGTCCACAGATACGCAGTATTTT. Its translation is CASTRGGPSTDTQYF.